The 19 T cell receptor beta chains listed next were all sequenced from one sample in a study of cytomegalovirus exposure and HLA in healthy donors. PCR used 60 Vbeta primers and 13 Jbeta primers. Profiling relied on immunoSEQ multiplex PCR, and the TCRdb table lists in-frame clones only, not all of them. The sample includes about 190,000 clones, roughly 84% of them seen just once. Material for sequencing was PBMCs. The receptor set was obtained from a woman in her 50s in good health and CMV-seropositive.

This rearrangement joins TRBV2 to TRBJ1-1, with D possibly TRBD1 on 6 matching bases. Between the trimmed V and J ends, which lost 0 bases and 0 bases, there was a span of 11 bases. Germline-derived CDR1 and CDR2 are SNHLY and FYNNEI. The CDR3 is 16 amino acids. Here the CDR3 reads CASSEAKGGVNTEAFF. The CDR3 coding sequence is TGTGCCAGCAGTGAAGCAAAAGGGGGAGTGAACACTGAAGCTTTCTTT.

This chain joins TRBV2 and TRBJ2-2, with D tentatively TRBD1 (5 bases). V gave up 1 base and J gave up 1 base, with 7 bases separating them. The CDR3 is 15 amino acids. Germline V gives CDR1 SNHLY, CDR2 FYNNEI. CDR3 bases: TGTGCCAGCAGTGAAGAGACAGAGAACACCGGGGAGCTGTTTTTT. Translation gives CASSEETENTGELFF.

The rearrangement uses TRBV2 and TRBJ2-6; D not certain. V lost 5 bases, J lost 1 base, and 6 bases lay in between. There are 14 residues in the CDR3. The V gene's germline CDR1 is SNHLY and CDR2 FYNNEI. In nucleotides, the CDR3 is TGTGCCAGCAGTACAGAATCTGGGGCCAACGTCCTGACTTTC. It specifies CASSTESGANVLTF.

Only one count was recorded for this clone. The rearrangement links TRBV19 to TRBJ1-5; tentatively, D is TRBD1 (6 bases). Germline assignment: CDR1 LNHDA and CDR2 SQIVND (reference sequence). The germline V and J ends were trimmed by 7 bases and 0 bases, with 13 bases remaining between them. This CDR3 comprises 15 residues. CDR3 in amino acids: CASKSTGNSNQPQHF. CDR3 nucleotide sequence: TGTGCCAGTAAATCGACAGGTAATAGCAATCAGCCCCAGCATTTT.

The J gene is TRBJ1-2, the V gene TRBV21-1. TRBV21-1 is shown as a pseudogene. CDR3 length: 18 amino acids. CDR3 in amino acids: CASSKLGGLGTRLYGYTF. CDR3 in DNA: TGTGCCAGCAGCAAACTGGGGGGGTTAGGGACACGGCTTTATGGCTACACCTTC.

The chain combines TRBV2 with TRBJ2-5, with TRBD1 matching over 8 bases. The CDR3 sequence is 14 residues long. Per the germline V gene, CDR1 is SNHLY and CDR2 is FYNNEI. V shed 8 bases, J shed 5 bases, and the junction held 10 bases outside the gene matches. CDR3 region: CASGLTGVGETQYF. The CDR3 nucleotides read TGTGCCAGCGGGTTGACAGGGGTTGGGGAGACCCAGTACTTC.

The V gene is TRBV7-2, the J gene TRBJ1-2; no clear D gene. The CDR3 length is 14 residues. Deletions cut 2 bases from V and 8 bases from J, with 15 bases between. Germline values: CDR1 SGHTA, CDR2 FQGNSA. CDR3 bases: TGTGCCAGCAGCTTATTACGAAATTCGGGGGGCTACACCTTC. It encodes CASSLLRNSGGYTF.

This rearrangement joins TRBV28 to TRBJ2-1; D is unresolved. The CDR3 spans 12 residues. CDR1 MDHEN and CDR2 SYDVKM come from the germline V gene. Trimming removed 5 bases from V and 10 bases from J, with 12 bases in between. The CDR3, as DNA: TGTGCCAGCAGTCTTAACTACCCCGAGCAGTTCTTC. The encoded protein is CASSLNYPEQFF.

This clone occurred a few times. This chain connects TRBV19 to TRBJ2-3, with D perhaps TRBD1 (5 bases). CDR3 length equals 16 residues. The germline gives CDR1 LNHDA, CDR2 SQIVND (reference sequence). The V gene lost 3 bases and the J gene lost 2 bases, with 15 bases spanning the gap. The CDR3 DNA is TGTGCCAGTAGTATCCTAGGACACGAAAACACAGATACGCAGTATTTT. Amino acids: CASSILGHENTDTQYF.

The genes are TRBV5-4 and TRBJ1-2; possibly TRBD1 for D (6 bases). Trimming shortened V by 4 bases and J by 3 bases, and 10 bases separated the two germline ends. The CDR3 has 13 residues. The V gene's germline CDR1 is SGHNT and CDR2 YYREEE (reference sequence). CDR3 bases: TGTGCCAGCAGCACCAGGGGCGACTATGGCTACACCTTC. This codes for CASSTRGDYGYTF.

The chain joins TRBV6-5 to TRBJ1-4; D is possibly TRBD1 (6 bases). The germline V gene encodes CDR1 MNHEY and CDR2 SVGAGI. The CDR3 length is 15 residues. The germline V and J ends were trimmed by 6 bases and 3 bases, with 14 bases remaining between them. The CDR3 here is CASSGLGASNEKLFF. CDR3 DNA sequence: TGTGCCAGCAGCGGCCTGGGGGCCTCTAATGAAAAACTGTTTTTT.

On this clone itself: The junction and the germline gene differ at one end; a read error may be behind it. The V call is TRBV7-9, the J call TRBJ2-5; 12 bases fit TRBD1. This CDR3 has 15 residues. Germline V lookup: CDR1 SEHNR, CDR2 FQNEAQ (reference sequence). The CDR3 region is CSSSSGTGGAETQYF. Written as DNA, the CDR3 is TGTTCCAGCAGCTCCGGGACAGGGGGCGCGGAGACCCAGTACTTC.

The table lists this clone with a count of one. The CDR3 DNA sequence: TGTGCCAGCAGTGGACAGGTCAACACTGAAGCTTTCTTT. Protein: CASSGQVNTEAFF. This chain links TRBV6-5 with TRBJ1-1, with TRBD1 matching over 7 bases. Germline values: CDR1 MNHEY, CDR2 SVGAGI. This CDR3 spans 13 amino acids. Trimming at V came to 5 bases and at J to 2 bases, leaving 2 bases not matched to a gene.

The CDR3 reads CASTMTEKGSPLHF. The CDR3 DNA sequence: TGTGCCAGCACCATGACAGAAAAGGGTTCACCCCTCCACTTT. The chain recombines TRBV9 with TRBJ1-6, with D perhaps matching TRBD1 (5 bases). The CDR3 runs to 14 residues. The germline V gene has CDR1 SGDLS and CDR2 YYNGEE. Trimming pared 6 bases from V and 9 bases from J, leaving 16 bases between.

This chain uses TRBV4-1 with TRBJ2-3; 7 bases match TRBD2. From germline, CDR1 is MGHRA and CDR2 YSYEKL. This CDR3 is built from 16 residues. With V trimmed by 6 bases and J by 0 bases, 9 bases remained unmatched. Here the CDR3 DNA reads TGCGCCAGCAGTCTGGACTCAGCGGGGAGCACAGATACGCAGTATTTT. This sequence encodes CASSLDSAGSTDTQYF.

This clone was found once. This sequence joins TRBV7-6 and TRBJ2-3, with TRBD2 matching over 13 bases. Germline V gene sequence: CDR1 SGHVS, CDR2 FNYEAQ. Trimming cost V 2 bases and J 3 bases; bases outside gene matches: 8. This CDR3 comprises 18 residues. CDR3 sequence (DNA): TGTGCCAGCAGCTTATCTAGGACTAGCGGGGGCCTTACAGATACGCAGTATTTT. This translates into CASSLSRTSGGLTDTQYF.

The V call is TRBV2, the J call TRBJ2-1; weak D call: TRBD1 (6 bases). Trimming left V 6 bases short and J 5 bases short, with 17 bases between. The CDR3 spans 15 residues. In germline, CDR1 is SNHLY, CDR2 FYNNEI. CDR3 protein: CASRADLGGDNEQFF. The CDR3, as DNA: TGTGCCAGCAGAGCGGACCTAGGGGGAGACAATGAGCAGTTCTTC.

V gene TRBV9 combines with J gene TRBJ2-5; D is perhaps TRBD1 (6 bases). Germline CDR1 reads SGDLS; CDR2 reads YYNGEE. The V gene lost 3 bases and the J gene lost 6 bases, with 12 bases spanning the gap. This CDR3 contains 13 residues. CDR3 sequence reads: CASSAQGLKTQYF. The CDR3 bases are TGTGCCAGCAGCGCACAGGGTCTGAAGACCCAGTACTTC.

The chain has TRBV28 and TRBJ2-3; 7 bases align to TRBD1. The CDR3 has 14 amino acids. Germline V gene data show CDR1 as MDHEN and CDR2 as SYDVKM. V was clipped by 3 bases and J by 4 bases; unmatched bases: 4. CDR3 sequence: CASSFRGGADTQYF. DNA of the CDR3: TGTGCCAGCAGTTTCCGAGGGGGCGCAGATACGCAGTATTTT. The full variable domain, with the rest looked up from reference TRBV28 and TRBJ2-3, is DVKVTQSSRYLVKRTGEKVFLECVQDMDHENMFWYRQDPGLGLRLIYFSYDVKMKEKGDIPEGYSVSREKKERFSLILESASTNQTSMYLCASSFRGGADTQYFGPGTRLTVL.